This is a list of T cell receptor beta chains from one sample in a study of T cells in localized non-small cell lung cancer. The method was immunoSEQ multiplex PCR; TCRdb's version includes in-frame clones alone and lacks a portion of them. The sample contains more than 2,000 clones, 28% of which appear only once. Sequenced material: lung tumor tissue, taken before any cancer treatment. The origin of the receptors is a male donor at least 60 years old with stage II squamous cell lung carcinoma. Each CDR3 is given with its conserved first and last residue. A D gene is named only where the DNA matches it firmly. The listing skips clone size in some rows; elsewhere it reads once, few, many or a size class.

D,V,size,J,CDR3,DNA
NA,TRBV29-1,NA,TRBJ2-1,CSVGWRGNEQFF,TGCAGCGTTGGCTGGCGGGGCAATGAGCAGTTCTTC
NA,TRBV19,NA,TRBJ1-3,CASRRESGNTIYF,TGTGCCAGTAGGAGGGAGTCTGGAAACACCATATATTTT
NA,TRBV5-1,NA,TRBJ2-2,CASSQTGQYTAGELFF,TGCGCCAGCAGCCAGACGGGTCAGTACACGGCCGGGGAGCTGTTTTTT
NA,TRBV7-6,NA,TRBJ2-4,CASSFGDRKNIQYF,TGTGCCAGCAGCTTCGGGGACCGGAAAAACATTCAGTACTTC
NA,TRBV7-6,few,TRBJ1-1,CASSFLGRDTEAFF,TGTGCCAGCAGCTTTTTGGGCAGGGACACTGAAGCTTTCTTT
TRBD1,TRBV6-8,few,TRBJ1-5,CASSRDRGSNQPQHF,TGTGCCAGCAGCCGGGACAGGGGAAGCAATCAGCCCCAGCATTTT
NA,TRBV6-8,NA,TRBJ1-1,CASSAEGRLNTEAFF,TGTGCCAGCAGTGCCGAGGGCAGGTTGAACACTGAAGCTTTCTTT
NA,TRBV28,NA,TRBJ1-6,CASRLEGVSPLHF,TGTGCCAGCAGACTAGAGGGGGTTTCACCCCTCCACTTT
NA,TRBV30,NA,TRBJ2-5,CAWSGSGGFMETQYF,TGTGCCTGGAGTGGGTCTGGGGGTTTCATGGAGACCCAGTACTTC
NA,TRBV6-8,medium-sized,TRBJ1-2,CASRTILGTALYGYTF,TGTGCCAGCAGGACCATCCTGGGTACGGCCCTCTATGGCTACACCTTC
TRBD1,TRBV19,NA,TRBJ2-5,CASSAPGTGPKETQYF,TGTGCCAGTAGTGCCCCTGGGACAGGGCCAAAGGAGACCCAGTACTTC
NA,TRBV28,NA,TRBJ1-4,CASSFAGDLSNEKLFF,TGTGCCAGCAGTTTTGCAGGGGATCTGAGTAATGAAAAACTGTTTTTT
NA,TRBV6-8,medium-sized,TRBJ2-5,CAIGWGQQETQYF,TGTGCCATCGGGTGGGGCCAACAAGAGACCCAGTACTTC
NA,TRBV28,medium-sized,TRBJ1-2,CASSLGLSRNYGYTF,TGTGCCAGCAGTTTGGGCCTGAGTCGAAACTATGGCTACACCTTC
NA,TRBV10-2,NA,TRBJ1-1,CASSQGRGTEAFF,TGCGCCAGCAGTCAGGGTAGGGGCACTGAAGCTTTCTTT
NA,TRBV18,large,TRBJ1-5,CASSEQASGPQHF,TGTGCCAGCTCAGAACAGGCTAGTGGGCCCCAGCATTTT
NA,TRBV18,few,TRBJ2-2,CASSPDQNTGELFF,TGTGCCAGCTCGCCCGACCAGAACACCGGGGAGCTGTTTTTT